The T cell receptor (beta chain) described here comes from a study of blood T cell repertoires in COVID-19. About the research overall: PBMCs, B-cell-depleted T cells, or T cells were the source of the cDNA or gDNA that made up the material.

The CDR3 has 11 amino acids. Trimming removed 3 bases from V and 5 bases from J, with 5 bases in between. Sequencing used immunoSEQ multiplex PCR; TCRdb keeps in-frame clones, though not all of them. The data hold approximately 330,000 clones, with roughly 89% observed a single time. This TCR derives from a woman between 35 and 50 years old with COVID-19, enrolled during active disease. What was sequenced was peripheral blood. The chain combines TRBV12-3 or TRBV12-4 with TRBJ2-7; perhaps TRBD2 as D (5 bases). CDR3 loop: CASSLRDEQYF. CDR3 DNA: TGTGCCAGCAGTTTGCGGGACGAGCAGTACTTC.